The 28 T cell receptor beta chains in this list originate from one sample, sequenced in a study of PD-1 blockade in classical Hodgkin lymphoma. This table comes from immunoSEQ multiplex PCR, and its TCRdb copy is limited to in-frame clones, with some not included. The sample lists 25,000 to 35,000 clones, over 65% occurring once. Each patient relapsed following autologous stem cell transplantation, and prior brentuximab vedotin exposure differed. The specimen was peripheral blood mononuclear cells (PBMCs), collected before the second cycle of nivolumab. These receptors were collected from a human donor with classical Hodgkin lymphoma.

V gene TRBV28 combines with J gene TRBJ1-2; TRBD1 matches 8 bases. Germline lookup yields CDR1 MDHEN and CDR2 SYDVKM. The CDR3 has 12 residues. With 5 bases clipped from V and 5 bases from J, the junction kept 1 base outside the gene matches. The CDR3 DNA follows: TGTGCCAGCAGTGGGACAGGATATGGCTACACCTTC. Its protein product is CASSGTGYGYTF.

This chain connects TRBV9 to TRBJ2-2; D gene ambiguous. This CDR3 comprises 14 residues. Trimming removed 3 bases at V and 5 bases at J, with 11 bases between. Germline CDR1 SGDLS, CDR2 YYNGEE. The CDR3 coding sequence is TGTGCCAGCAGCGAATTAGGTGGAACCGGGGAGCTGTTTTTT. Encoded protein: CASSELGGTGELFF.

This chain links TRBV5-4 with TRBJ1-1; D unresolved. Germline V gene lookup returns CDR1 SGHNT and CDR2 YYREEE (reference sequence). Trimming cost V 4 bases and J 4 bases, with 14 bases left between them. The length of the CDR3 is 14 residues. Here the CDR3 DNA reads TGTGCCAGCAGCGCCCGCGGGCCCGGCACTGAAGCTTTCTTT. Translating gives CASSARGPGTEAFF.

The chain has TRBV11-3 and TRBJ1-4; D perhaps matches TRBD1 (5 bases). The CDR3 contains 13 residues. Germline loops: CDR1 SGHNT, CDR2 YENEEA. The ends were cut back, 3 bases at V and 10 bases at J, with 12 bases in the middle. The CDR3 nucleotides read TGTGCCAGCAGCTTGGGTAGCGGGGGAAAACTGTTTTTT. Encoded protein: CASSLGSGGKLFF.

The rearrangement joins TRBV5-1 to TRBJ2-7; tentative D call: TRBD1 (6 bases). CDR1 is SGHRS and CDR2 is YFSETQ in the germline V gene. The CDR3 runs 16 residues. V lost 1 base, J lost 3 bases, and 17 bases lay in between. The chain's CDR3 is CASSLSSGPGVYEQYF. Here the CDR3 DNA reads TGCGCCAGCAGCTTGTCATCTGGGCCAGGGGTCTACGAGCAGTACTTC.

This clone was counted once. The J gene is TRBJ2-5, the V gene TRBV28, with 12 bases matching TRBD2. The CDR3 loop spans 15 amino acids. Trimming cost V 3 bases and J 4 bases; bases outside gene matches: 3. The V gene's germline CDR1 is MDHEN and CDR2 SYDVKM. CDR3 in DNA: TGTGCCAGCAGTTTCCAGGGACTAGCGGGAGAGACCCAGTACTTC. Its translation is CASSFQGLAGETQYF.

This chain uses TRBV15 with TRBJ2-2, with 7 bases matching TRBD2. With 0 bases clipped from V and 8 bases from J, the junction kept 6 bases outside the gene matches. The CDR3 totals 15 residues. Per the germline V gene, CDR1 is LNHNV and CDR2 is YYDKDF (reference sequence). The CDR3 nucleotides read TGTGCCACCAGCAGAGATCTTGGCGGGGGTGGGGAGCTGTTTTTT. Translating it yields CATSRDLGGGGELFF.

The chain employs TRBV6-6 and TRBJ1-5; 9 nucleotides line up with TRBD1. Trimming at V came to 6 bases and at J to 3 bases, leaving 3 bases not matched to a gene. Germline-derived CDR1 and CDR2 are MNHNY and SVGAGI (reference sequence). The CDR3 length is 14 residues. CDR3 nucleotide sequence: TGTGCCAGCAGAGGACAGGGGTCCAATCAGCCCCAGCATTTT. Translation: CASRGQGSNQPQHF.

In this sample, this clone turned up a few times. The V and J genes are TRBV19 and TRBJ2-2; a possible D gene is TRBD2 (5 bases). The CDR3 loop spans 14 amino acids. Germline V gives CDR1 LNHDA, CDR2 SQIVND (reference sequence). V was trimmed by 7 bases and J by 3 bases, leaving 12 bases between them. CDR3 sequence: CASKGRTDTGELFF. The DNA for the CDR3 is TGTGCCAGTAAAGGGAGAACGGACACCGGGGAGCTGTTTTTT.

The V call is TRBV4-1, the J call TRBJ2-1; 9 nucleotides align to TRBD2. The junction had 9 bases not matched to a gene; V was cut back by 1 base and J by 8 bases. This CDR3 has 16 amino acids. Germline V gene data show CDR1 as MGHRA and CDR2 as YSYEKL. The CDR3 protein is CASSQVLAGLVDEQFF. The CDR3 DNA reads TGCGCCAGCAGCCAAGTCCTAGCGGGACTTGTCGATGAGCAGTTCTTC.

J is TRBJ2-5 and V is TRBV5-1, with 7 bases aligning to TRBD1. V lost 1 base, J lost 5 bases, and 2 bases stayed unmatched. There are 13 residues in the CDR3. Germline-derived CDR1 and CDR2 are SGHRS and YFSETQ. DNA for the CDR3: TGCGCCAGCAGCTTGTCCAGGGGGGAGACCCAGTACTTC. Translating it yields CASSLSRGETQYF.

In this sample, this clone turned up a few times. This chain links TRBV5-1 with TRBJ2-1, with a possible D match to TRBD2 (6 bases). This CDR3 is 15 amino acids long. V lost 4 bases, J lost 3 bases, and 14 bases lay in between. Germline CDR1 SGHRS, CDR2 YFSETQ. This CDR3 is CASSPRGNNYNEQFF. The CDR3 region has the DNA TGCGCCAGCAGCCCTCGGGGGAACAACTACAATGAGCAGTTCTTC.

This clone has just a few counts. The chain uses TRBV6-6 and TRBJ2-7; 10 bases agree with TRBD2. Germline trimming cut 6 bases from V and 5 bases from J; bases unmatched to any gene: 4. The CDR3 sequence is 13 residues long. CDR1 MNHNY and CDR2 SVGAGI come from the germline V gene (reference sequence). The CDR3 reads CASRIAGGNEQYF. The CDR3 DNA follows: TGTGCCAGCAGGATAGCGGGAGGCAACGAGCAGTACTTC.

This clone is a singleton in its sample. The V gene is TRBV6-6, the J gene TRBJ1-4, with D possibly TRBD1 on 5 matching bases. CDR3 length: 13 amino acids. Germline loops: CDR1 MNHNY, CDR2 SVGAGI (reference sequence). V shed 7 bases and J shed 6 bases, with 12 bases lying between them. The chain's CDR3 is CASKGAVDEKLFF. The DNA of the CDR3 is TGTGCCAGCAAAGGGGCCGTGGATGAAAAACTGTTTTTT.

The chain combines TRBV15 with TRBJ2-1; 11 nucleotides align to TRBD2. With V trimmed by 4 bases and J by 9 bases, 2 bases remained unmatched. The germline CDR1 and CDR2 sequences are LNHNV and YYDKDF (reference sequence). The CDR3 is 13 residues long. CDR3 coding DNA: TGTGCCACCAGCAACGGACTAGCGGGTGAGCAGTTCTTC. Its protein is CATSNGLAGEQFF.

J is TRBJ2-7 and V is TRBV5-1; perhaps TRBD2 as D (5 bases). The CDR3 covers 14 residues. The V end lost 1 base, the J end lost 3 bases, and 11 bases lay between the germline ends. The germline V gene encodes CDR1 SGHRS and CDR2 YFSETQ. The CDR3 nucleotides read TGCGCCAGCAGCTTGAGGGAGAAATTCTACGAGCAGTACTTC. Amino acid sequence: CASSLREKFYEQYF.

This chain joins TRBV5-1 and TRBJ2-7; possibly TRBD1 for D (5 bases). CDR3 length: 13 residues. Germline CDR1 is SGHRS and CDR2 is YFSETQ. The germline V and J ends were trimmed by 4 bases and 4 bases, with 12 bases remaining between them. CDR3 nucleotides: TGCGCCAGCAGCACGTTTCAGGGTTACGAGCAGTACTTC. It codes for CASSTFQGYEQYF. Full variable domain (remainder filled in from reference TRBV5-1 and TRBJ2-7): KAGVTQTPRYLIKTRGQQVTLSCSPISGHRSVSWYQQTPGQGLQFLFEYFSETQRNKGNFPGRFSGRQFSNSRSEMNVSTLELGDSALYLCASSTFQGYEQYFGPGTRLTVT.

J is TRBJ1-1 and V is TRBV15, with 8 bases lining up with TRBD1. The CDR3 contains 15 residues. The V and J ends lost 2 bases and 7 bases, in that order; junction bases with no gene match: 9. Germline V gene lookup returns CDR1 LNHNV and CDR2 YYDKDF (reference sequence). This CDR3 reads CATSRRTQGGGEAFF. Here the CDR3 DNA reads TGTGCCACCAGCAGACGAACACAGGGGGGCGGTGAAGCTTTCTTT.

This chain connects TRBV28 to TRBJ2-2, with 9 bases fitting TRBD2. The trim removed 3 bases at V and 7 bases at J, leaving 6 bases unmatched. CDR3 length: 15 amino acids. Germline loops: CDR1 MDHEN, CDR2 SYDVKM. The CDR3 is CASSFLAGEVGELFF. The CDR3 DNA reads as TGTGCCAGCAGTTTCTTAGCGGGAGAAGTCGGGGAGCTGTTTTTT. Drawing the rest from reference TRBV28 and TRBJ2-2, the complete variable domain is DVKVTQSSRYLVKRTGEKVFLECVQDMDHENMFWYRQDPGLGLRLIYFSYDVKMKEKGDIPEGYSVSREKKERFSLILESASTNQTSMYLCASSFLAGEVGELFFGEGSRLTVL.

There are a few counts of this clone. This chain connects TRBV27 to TRBJ1-1; TRBD1 agrees at 9 bases. V trimming: 6 bases; J trimming: 4 bases; junction bases outside the gene matches: 9. Germline V gene data show CDR1 as MNHEY and CDR2 as SMNVEV (reference sequence). The CDR3 runs 15 residues. CDR3 DNA: TGTGCCAGCAGCCGGGGACAGGGATATCTCACTGAAGCTTTCTTT. It codes for CASSRGQGYLTEAFF.

V gene TRBV7-2 combines with J gene TRBJ1-1; perhaps TRBD1 as D (5 bases). V gave up 4 bases and J gave up 4 bases, with 13 bases separating them. CDR3 length: 14 residues. The germline V gene encodes CDR1 SGHTA and CDR2 FQGNSA. The CDR3 DNA reads TGTGCCAGCAGCTCGGGTCCGAGGGGCACTGAAGCTTTCTTT. It is translated as CASSSGPRGTEAFF. The variable domain in full, completed from reference TRBV7-2 and TRBJ1-1, reads GAGVSQSPSNKVTEKGKDVELRCDPISGHTALYWYRQSLGQGLEFLIYFQGNSAPDKSGLPSDRFSAERTGGSVSTLTIQRTQQEDSAVYLCASSSGPRGTEAFFGQGTRLTVV.

This clone was detected only once. Here the CDR3 reads CASSFPFYEQYF. The CDR3 DNA reads TGTGCCAGCAGCTTCCCCTTCTACGAGCAGTACTTC. The chain recombines TRBV7-2 with TRBJ2-7; D is ambiguous. V shed 3 bases and J shed 3 bases, with 6 bases lying between them. This CDR3 is 12 amino acids long. Germline lookup yields CDR1 SGHTA and CDR2 FQGNSA.

V usage is TRBV7-2 and J usage is TRBJ2-5; D is unresolved. The CDR3 extends over 15 amino acids. Germline values: CDR1 SGHTA, CDR2 FQGNSA. The ends were cut back, 2 bases at V and 4 bases at J, with 14 bases in the middle. The CDR3 here is CASSLRSRTGETQYF. DNA of the CDR3: TGTGCCAGCAGCTTAAGAAGCAGGACGGGAGAGACCCAGTACTTC.

The chain links TRBV28 to TRBJ1-5; 7 bases line up with TRBD1. The J segment lost 9 bases and the V segment lost 7 bases, leaving 9 bases of the junction unmatched. CDR1 and CDR2 from the germline V gene are MDHEN and SYDVKM. The CDR3 is 13 residues long. The CDR3 loop reads CASTWTGAGPQHF. As DNA, the CDR3 is TGTGCCAGCACCTGGACAGGCGCGGGGCCCCAGCATTTT.

The chain employs TRBV10-3 and TRBJ2-2; D is perhaps TRBD1 or TRBD2 (5 bases each). Trimming cost V 7 bases and J 7 bases, with 16 bases left between them. Germline CDR1 ENHRY, CDR2 SYGVKD. This CDR3 has 14 residues. The CDR3 here is CAITRDPMGGELFF. The CDR3 DNA reads TGTGCCATCACCCGGGACCCCATGGGCGGGGAGCTGTTTTTT.

The gene calls are TRBV7-6 and TRBJ1-2; unclear D gene. The ends were cut back, 5 bases at V and 7 bases at J, with 14 bases in the middle. In germline, CDR1 is SGHVS, CDR2 FNYEAQ. The CDR3 runs 13 residues. As DNA, the CDR3 is TGTGCCAGCAGCCCGCACGGTTCAACTGGCTACACCTTC. Its translation: CASSPHGSTGYTF.

The chain uses TRBV11-2 and TRBJ1-2; D call uncertain. Trimming left V 1 base short and J 8 bases short, with 2 bases between. The CDR3 extends over 10 amino acids. CDR1 is SGHAT and CDR2 is FQNNGV in the germline V gene. The CDR3 DNA sequence: TGTGCCAGCAGCTTAGTGGGCTACACCTTC. It translates to CASSLVGYTF.

This clone has a single count. The chain has TRBV7-2 and TRBJ2-7; 9 nucleotides match TRBD1. This CDR3 has 15 residues. Looked up from germline, CDR1 is SGHTA and CDR2 is FQGNSA. With V trimmed by 5 bases and J by 0 bases, 5 bases remained unmatched. The CDR3 DNA follows: TGTGCCAGCAGCCCGGGACAGGGAAGCTCCTACGAGCAGTACGTC. Translated: CASSPGQGSSYEQYV.